These 7 T cell receptor beta chains originate from one sample sequenced in a study of blood T cell repertoires in COVID-19. Repertoires were generated with immunoSEQ multiplex PCR, while TCRdb's copy carries only in-frame clones and drops some. The profile shows under 150,000 clones, roughly 81% of them singletons. The sequenced sample was peripheral blood. The receptor set was obtained from a human donor in a cohort sampled during active COVID-19.

This clone occurred a few times. V usage is TRBV30 and J usage is TRBJ1-6; no reliable D call. Germline V gene lookup returns CDR1 GTSNPN and CDR2 SVGIG (reference sequence). Trimming shortened V by 0 bases and J by 7 bases, and 13 bases separated the two germline ends. The CDR3 loop spans 15 amino acids. The chain's CDR3 is CAWSVGWASNSPLHF. The CDR3 DNA sequence: TGTGCCTGGAGTGTTGGATGGGCTAGCAATTCACCCCTCCACTTT.

This chain connects TRBV7-9 to TRBJ1-1; TRBD1 matches at 7 bases. The CDR3 spans 15 residues. Germline assignment: CDR1 SEHNR and CDR2 FQNEAQ (reference sequence). With 2 bases clipped from V and 2 bases from J, the junction kept 5 bases outside the gene matches. CDR3 sequence: CASSLRAGGNTEAFF. The DNA for the CDR3 is TGTGCCAGCAGCTTAAGGGCAGGGGGTAACACTGAAGCTTTCTTT.

The rearrangement links TRBV7-2 to TRBJ2-7; no definite D call. The CDR3 has 14 amino acids. The germline V gene has CDR1 SGHTA and CDR2 FQGNSA. Deletions cut 5 bases from V and 3 bases from J, with 14 bases between. The CDR3 DNA follows: TGTGCCAGCAGCCCCGGAGTCGATCGCTACGAGCAGTACTTC. Translated: CASSPGVDRYEQYF.

The genes are TRBV6-4 and TRBJ2-2; 11 bases match TRBD2. The V and J ends lost 0 bases and 7 bases, in that order; junction bases with no gene match: 10. Per the germline V gene, CDR1 is MRHNA and CDR2 is SNTAGT. The CDR3 loop spans 18 amino acids. The CDR3 bases are TGTGCCAGCAGTGACTCTTGGCTAGCGGGGGGTAAGGACGGGGAGCTGTTTTTT. As protein: CASSDSWLAGGKDGELFF.

The V and J genes are TRBV12-3 or TRBV12-4 and TRBJ1-1; D not certain. V gave up 3 bases and J gave up 5 bases, with 10 bases separating them. This CDR3 comprises 13 residues. This CDR3 is CASSLAKRTEAFF. CDR3 DNA: TGTGCCAGCAGTTTGGCGAAGAGGACTGAAGCTTTCTTT.

The genes are TRBV10-3 and TRBJ2-1, with D possibly being TRBD2 (5 bases). Germline V gene data show CDR1 as ENHRY and CDR2 as SYGVKD. V was pared by 3 bases and J by 9 bases, with 12 bases between. This CDR3 has 13 residues. The CDR3 loop is CAISDLEVGEQFF. In DNA, the CDR3 is TGTGCCATCAGTGACTTGGAGGTGGGTGAGCAGTTCTTC.

CDR3 protein: CASSQVYPGGSRRTEAFF. The CDR3, as DNA: TGTGCCAGCAGCCAAGTGTACCCAGGGGGCTCCCGAAGAACTGAAGCTTTCTTT. The V and J genes are TRBV3-1 (or the pseudogene TRBV3-2) and TRBJ1-1, with 8 bases identical to TRBD1. Germline CDR1 and CDR2: LGHDT and YNNKEL (reference sequence). The CDR3 has 18 amino acids. J lost 5 bases, V lost 1 base, and 15 bases had no gene match.